These T cell receptor beta chains were read from a single sample in a study of T-cell memory formation after mild COVID-19. TCRdb reanalysed the 5' RACE reads using MiXCR and keeps one entry per CDR3 protein. The profile shows roughly 340,000 distinct CDR3 sequences, more than 15% of them singletons. The specimen sequenced was PBMCs or a T cell subset sorted from them (not recorded which). These receptors all come from a man between 18 and 29 years old who had mild COVID-19 (a few samples of this study predate the infection). Cell type and time point are not known. The CDR3 runs from the conserved cysteine through the conserved F or W. Rows give clone size only sometimes, using once, few, many, or a class for an expanded clone.

CDR3aa	abundance	v_gene	j_gene	len
CASSMEGSSYEQYF	NA	TRBV19	TRBJ2-7	14
CASSDGHRNQPQHF	NA	TRBV9	TRBJ1-5	14
CASSLDPAGVSETQYF	NA	TRBV13	TRBJ2-5	16
CATSDDRSYGYTF	many	TRBV24-1	TRBJ1-2	13
CSAGRLDNEKLFF	NA	TRBV20-1	TRBJ1-4	13
CASSLVGREKGDEQFF	NA	TRBV12-3/TRBV12-4	TRBJ2-1	16
CSEYRGNTRTLCRNSPLHF	NA	TRBV29-1	TRBJ1-6	19
CASSLADLAGAYNEQFF	few	TRBV11-1	TRBJ2-1	17
CDISPGQGRTDTQYF	NA	TRBV10-3	TRBJ2-3	15
CASSQDRIYNEQFF	few	TRBV3-1	TRBJ2-1	14
CASSRRATGELFF	many	TRBV3-1	TRBJ2-2	13
CASSQTRPQADTEAFF	NA	TRBV4-3	TRBJ1-1	16
CASSWGPDLNTEAFF	NA	TRBV11-2	TRBJ1-1	15